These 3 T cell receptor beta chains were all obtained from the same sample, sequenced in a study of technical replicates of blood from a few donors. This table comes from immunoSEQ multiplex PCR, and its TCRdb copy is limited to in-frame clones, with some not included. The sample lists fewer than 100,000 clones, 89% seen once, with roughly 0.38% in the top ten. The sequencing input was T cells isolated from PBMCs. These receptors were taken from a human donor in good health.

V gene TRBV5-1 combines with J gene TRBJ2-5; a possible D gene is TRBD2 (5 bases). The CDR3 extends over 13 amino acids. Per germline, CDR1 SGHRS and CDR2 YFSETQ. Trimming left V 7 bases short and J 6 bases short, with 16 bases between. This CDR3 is CASSERELQTQYF. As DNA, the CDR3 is TGCGCCAGCTCGGAAAGGGAGTTGCAGACCCAGTACTTC. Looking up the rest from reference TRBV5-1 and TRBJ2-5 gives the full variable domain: KAGVTQTPRYLIKTRGQQVTLSCSPISGHRSVSWYQQTPGQGLQFLFEYFSETQRNKGNFPGRFSGRQFSNSRSEMNVSTLELGDSALYLCASSERELQTQYFGPGTRLLVL.

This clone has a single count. CDR3 sequence (DNA): TGTGCCAGTAGTATAGTATACAGCCTTAGCAATCAGCCCCAGCATTTT. This sequence encodes CASSIVYSLSNQPQHF. The rearrangement links TRBV19 to TRBJ1-5, with D uncertain. Per the germline V gene, CDR1 is LNHDA and CDR2 is SQIVND (reference sequence). This CDR3 comprises 16 residues. V shed 1 base and J shed 0 bases, with 10 bases lying between them.

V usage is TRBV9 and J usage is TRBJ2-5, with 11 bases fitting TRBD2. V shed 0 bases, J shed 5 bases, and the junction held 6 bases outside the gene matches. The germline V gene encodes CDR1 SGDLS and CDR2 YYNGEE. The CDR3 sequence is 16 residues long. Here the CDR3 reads CASSVGVAGGPETQYF. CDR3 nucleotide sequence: TGTGCCAGCAGCGTAGGGGTAGCGGGAGGGCCGGAGACCCAGTACTTC.